The 31 T cell receptor beta chains below come from one sample, sequenced in a study of blood T cell repertoires in COVID-19. Clones were read by immunoSEQ multiplex PCR, and TCRdb kept only the in-frame ones, dropping some. The repertoire includes some 400,000 clones, over 65% of them detected once, and more than 0.95% sits in the top ten. Sequencing used peripheral blood. These receptors originate from a human donor with acute or convalescent COVID-19. The donor label of this sample is uncertain.

J is TRBJ2-5 and V is TRBV29-1; the D gene is possibly TRBD1 (5 bases). The CDR3 is 13 residues long. CDR1 and CDR2 (germline): SQVTM, ANQGSEA. The V and J ends lost 8 bases and 5 bases respectively, with 18 bases between them. DNA for the CDR3: TGCAGCCACATCGGCAGGGTATCCGAGACCCAGTACTTC. This translates into CSHIGRVSETQYF.

This clone was counted only a few times. The V gene is TRBV28, the J gene TRBJ1-2; D remains ambiguous. Trimming cost V 5 bases and J 8 bases, with 12 bases left between them. The CDR3 covers 12 residues. CDR1 is MDHEN and CDR2 is SYDVKM in the germline V gene. As DNA, the CDR3 is TGTGCCAGCAGTCCCCTACTAGGGGGCTACACCTTC. Translated: CASSPLLGGYTF.

This chain connects TRBV4-1 to TRBJ1-4; maybe TRBD1 (5 bases). This CDR3 region has 19 residues. CDR1 is MGHRA and CDR2 is YSYEKL in the germline V gene. The V and J ends lost 0 bases and 7 bases respectively, with 24 bases between them. CDR3 in amino acids: CASSQEKGDRGLLGEKLFF. The CDR3, as DNA: TGCGCCAGCAGCCAAGAAAAAGGCGACAGAGGTTTGCTAGGTGAAAAACTGTTTTTT.

The rearrangement uses TRBV6-5 and TRBJ2-7; D is unresolved. The CDR3 contains 13 residues. The ends were cut back, 7 bases at V and 0 bases at J, with 10 bases in the middle. CDR1 is MNHEY and CDR2 is SVGAGI in the germline V gene. The CDR3 sequence: CASTPRGSYEQYF. The CDR3 bases are TGTGCCAGCACCCCTAGAGGCTCCTACGAGCAGTACTTC.

The chain employs TRBV5-1 and TRBJ2-2; tentative D call: TRBD1 (6 bases). Trimming took off 4 bases at V and 5 bases at J, with 18 bases between the two ends. From germline, CDR1 is SGHRS and CDR2 YFSETQ. The CDR3 has 16 residues. The DNA of the CDR3 is TGCGCCAGCAGCCCGGGCGGGCAGGGGCGAACCGGGGAGCTGTTTTTT. This encodes CASSPGGQGRTGELFF.

The chain is built from TRBV19 and TRBJ2-1; tentative D call: TRBD2 (7 bases). The germline V gene has CDR1 LNHDA and CDR2 SQIVND (reference sequence). V lost 2 bases to trimming and J lost 2 bases, with 13 bases between them. This CDR3 is 16 amino acids long. CDR3 protein: CASSIWAGATYNEQFF. The CDR3 region has the DNA TGTGCCAGTAGTATATGGGCGGGGGCGACCTACAATGAGCAGTTCTTC.

The chain couples TRBV9 to TRBJ1-3; 10 nucleotides line up with TRBD1. The CDR3 loop spans 16 amino acids. The ends lost 1 base at V and 6 bases at J; junction bases unmatched: 7. In germline, CDR1 is SGDLS, CDR2 YYNGEE. CDR3 nucleotides: TGTGCCAGCAGCGTATCGGGACAGGGGATAGAAAACACCATATATTTT. Amino acid sequence: CASSVSGQGIENTIYF.

This clone has only one observation. In the same sample, other DNA sequences code for this CDR3. This chain connects TRBV4-1 to TRBJ2-5, with TRBD1 matching 7 bases. Trimming removed 3 bases from V and 4 bases from J; junction bases left unmatched: 2. The CDR3 extends over 13 amino acids. Germline CDR1 is MGHRA and CDR2 is YSYEKL. CDR3 loop: CASSQAGGETQYF. DNA for the CDR3: TGCGCCAGCAGCCAGGCAGGGGGAGAGACCCAGTACTTC.

With respect to this clone: Other DNA sequences in this sample translate to the same CDR3. The chain joins TRBV2 to TRBJ2-1, with D perhaps TRBD1 (5 bases). Germline CDR1 and CDR2: SNHLY and FYNNEI. V shed 2 bases and J shed 0 bases, with 8 bases lying between them. There are 15 residues in the CDR3. CDR3 in DNA: TGTGCCAGCAGTGAACAGGGAAGCTCCTACAATGAGCAGTTCTTC. It translates to CASSEQGSSYNEQFF.

The V call is TRBV10-3, the J call TRBJ2-3; 9 bases line up with TRBD1. V was pared by 3 bases and J by 3 bases, with 10 bases of the junction left unmatched. This CDR3 comprises 17 residues. CDR1 is ENHRY, CDR2 SYGVKD, per germline. CDR3 region: CAISESSGTGTTDTQYF. DNA of the CDR3: TGTGCCATCAGTGAAAGCTCCGGGACAGGGACTACAGATACGCAGTATTTT.

The rearrangement links TRBV19 to TRBJ1-1; maybe TRBD1 (5 bases). The CDR3 has 17 amino acids. CDR1 LNHDA and CDR2 SQIVND come from the germline V gene (reference sequence). V gave up 7 bases and J gave up 0 bases, with 21 bases separating them. CDR3 in DNA: TGTGCCAGTACCCCTTCGACAGATACCTACATGAACACTGAAGCTTTCTTT. Protein sequence: CASTPSTDTYMNTEAFF.

This chain links TRBV3-1 (or the pseudogene TRBV3-2) with TRBJ1-1; the D gene is possibly TRBD1 (5 bases). This CDR3 has 15 amino acids. V was cut by 4 bases and J by 8 bases, with 20 bases left in between. Germline CDR1 and CDR2: LGHDT and YNNKEL (reference sequence). The CDR3 here is CASSLQGVGKSEAFF. The CDR3 DNA is TGTGCCAGCAGCCTTCAGGGCGTGGGGAAATCCGAAGCTTTCTTT.

In DNA form, the CDR3 reads TGTGCCAGCAGCTTAGGATGGGGCCGGGACAAGGACGAGCAGTACTTC. Amino acids: CASSLGWGRDKDEQYF. The gene calls are TRBV7-8 and TRBJ2-7; possible D gene TRBD1, 6 bases. Germline V gene sequence: CDR1 SGHVS, CDR2 FQNEAQ. The CDR3 contains 16 residues. Trimming stripped 1 base from V and 5 bases from J, with 18 bases between.

This clone was observed a few times. The chain carries TRBV6-1 and TRBJ1-6; 7 bases agree with TRBD1. Trimming took 3 bases from V and 7 from J; bases not matched to a gene: 6. The CDR3 spans 15 residues. Germline V gives CDR1 MNHNS, CDR2 SASEGT. CDR3 region: CASSDPGQVNSPLHF. CDR3 sequence (DNA): TGTGCCAGCAGTGACCCAGGACAGGTCAATTCACCCCTCCACTTT.

The chain employs TRBV5-1 and TRBJ1-1; a possible D gene is TRBD1 (5 bases). CDR1 and CDR2 from the germline V gene are SGHRS and YFSETQ. Trimming stripped 0 bases from V and 1 base from J, with 10 bases between. CDR3 length: 15 amino acids. This CDR3 reads CASSLVGARNTEAFF. The CDR3 DNA follows: TGCGCCAGCAGCTTGGTTGGGGCACGGAACACTGAAGCTTTCTTT.

The gene calls are TRBV29-1 and TRBJ2-3, with D possibly TRBD2 on 5 matching bases. Germline V gene lookup returns CDR1 SQVTM and CDR2 ANQGSEA. The CDR3 is 14 residues long. V gave up 6 bases and J gave up 2 bases, with 15 bases separating them. The CDR3 reads CSVAVGEYTDTQYF. The CDR3 coding sequence is TGCAGCGTCGCCGTCGGGGAGTACACAGATACGCAGTATTTT.

This clone was recorded a few times. This sequence joins TRBV18 and TRBJ2-7; 7 bases fit TRBD1. The CDR3 runs 13 residues. Per the germline V gene, CDR1 is KGHSH and CDR2 is LQKENI. The ends lost 5 bases at V and 3 bases at J; junction bases unmatched: 4. CDR3 DNA sequence: TGTGCCAGCTCAAAGGGACAGTTCTACGAGCAGTACTTC. It translates to CASSKGQFYEQYF.

The V and J genes are TRBV6-6 and TRBJ1-1; 9 bases match TRBD1. The CDR3 spans 15 residues. Germline values: CDR1 MNHNY, CDR2 SVGAGI (reference sequence). V lost 9 bases and J lost 0; bases outside the gene matches: 8. The CDR3 DNA is TGTGCCAGTCTACCACAGGGGGCAATGAACACTGAAGCTTTCTTT. Protein sequence: CASLPQGAMNTEAFF.

This clone was seen a handful of times. The V call is TRBV5-4, the J call TRBJ1-2; 9 nucleotides align to TRBD1. This CDR3 region has 15 residues. Unmatched junction bases numbered 9, after V lost 2 bases and J lost 7 bases. Germline CDR1 SGHNT, CDR2 YYREEE (reference sequence). CDR3 sequence: CASSFAGQGISGYTF. As DNA, the CDR3 is TGTGCCAGCAGCTTCGCGGGACAGGGTATCAGTGGCTACACCTTC.

This chain links TRBV5-1 with TRBJ2-1, with 8 bases that match TRBD1. Germline V lookup: CDR1 SGHRS, CDR2 YFSETQ. The J segment lost 8 bases and the V segment lost 3 bases, leaving 1 base of the junction unmatched. The CDR3 length is 12 residues. CDR3 sequence reads: CASSSGGHEQFF. In DNA form, the CDR3 reads TGCGCCAGCAGCTCAGGGGGCCATGAGCAGTTCTTC.

The gene calls are TRBV6-4 and TRBJ2-2; TRBD2 aligns across 9 bases. This CDR3 contains 16 residues. J lost 5 bases, V lost 0 bases, and 4 bases had no gene match. CDR1 MRHNA and CDR2 SNTAGT come from the germline V gene. The CDR3, as DNA: TGTGCCAGCAGTGACTCGGCAGCGGGAGGTACCGGGGAGCTGTTTTTT. Its translation: CASSDSAAGGTGELFF.

The chain carries TRBV7-9 and TRBJ1-2, with 7 bases aligning to TRBD1. This CDR3 has 11 residues. The trim removed 5 bases at V and 11 bases at J, leaving 5 bases unmatched. In germline, CDR1 is SEHNR, CDR2 FQNEAQ (reference sequence). The CDR3 reads CASSLNRGYTF. CDR3 sequence (DNA): TGTGCCAGCAGCCTGAACAGGGGATACACCTTC.

The rearrangement links TRBV6-5 to TRBJ2-5, with TRBD1 identical over 7 bases. The CDR3 totals 15 residues. The germline V gene has CDR1 MNHEY and CDR2 SVGAGI. V was pared by 6 bases and J by 2 bases, with 9 bases of the junction left unmatched. The CDR3 reads CASSRGGTAQETQYF. In DNA form, the CDR3 reads TGTGCCAGCAGCCGAGGTGGGACAGCACAAGAGACCCAGTACTTC.

The chain employs TRBV5-1 and TRBJ1-3; TRBD1 matches 7 bases. There are 14 residues in the CDR3. Germline V gives CDR1 SGHRS, CDR2 YFSETQ. The ends lost 4 bases at V and 4 bases at J; junction bases unmatched: 5. CDR3 in amino acids: CASSQGGRGNTIYF. CDR3 sequence (DNA): TGCGCCAGCAGCCAGGGGGGCAGGGGAAACACCATATATTTT.

The chain carries TRBV2 and TRBJ1-2; no firm D call. This CDR3 contains 12 residues. Germline CDR1 and CDR2: SNHLY and FYNNEI. Trimming removed 8 bases from V and 4 bases from J, with 11 bases in between. The CDR3 bases are TGTGCCAGCGCGACTGAATTCTATGGCTACACCTTC. This encodes CASATEFYGYTF.

The chain employs TRBV7-6 and TRBJ1-1, with TRBD1 matching over 9 bases. This CDR3 spans 15 amino acids. From germline, CDR1 is SGHVS and CDR2 FNYEAQ. Trimming took 5 bases from V and 4 from J; bases not matched to a gene: 8. This CDR3 is CASSASGTGTTEAFF. DNA for the CDR3: TGTGCCAGCAGCGCCTCCGGGACAGGGACCACTGAAGCTTTCTTT.

The rearrangement uses TRBV7-7 and TRBJ2-5; 8 nucleotides align to TRBD2. The length of the CDR3 is 15 residues. From germline, CDR1 is SSHAT and CDR2 FNYEAQ (reference sequence). Germline trimming cut 5 bases from V and 2 bases from J; bases unmatched to any gene: 7. CDR3 protein: CASSPAGVPQETQYF. The CDR3 DNA sequence: TGTGCCAGCAGCCCAGCGGGGGTTCCGCAAGAGACCCAGTACTTC.

The chain recombines TRBV24-1 with TRBJ1-5; weak D call: TRBD1 (6 bases). Trimming pared 7 bases from V and 3 bases from J, leaving 12 bases between. Germline V gene lookup returns CDR1 KGHDR and CDR2 SFDVKD. The CDR3 has 14 residues. The CDR3 loop reads CATRQTGTNQPQHF. The CDR3 bases are TGTGCCACCAGACAGACAGGAACCAATCAGCCCCAGCATTTT.

This clone appeared a single time. The chain employs TRBV15 and TRBJ2-7; 7 bases agree with TRBD1. CDR3 length equals 15 residues. Germline V gene data show CDR1 as LNHNV and CDR2 as YYDKDF (reference sequence). V lost 3 bases to trimming and J lost 5 bases; unmatched junction nucleotides: 10. CDR3 sequence reads: CATSRIDRDTHEQYF. As DNA, the CDR3 is TGTGCCACCAGCAGGATCGACAGGGACACCCACGAGCAGTACTTC.

V and J are TRBV7-6 and TRBJ2-3; 8 positions agree with TRBD2. CDR3 size: 16 residues. Germline V gives CDR1 SGHVS, CDR2 FNYEAQ. With V trimmed by 1 base and J by 3 bases, 6 bases remained unmatched. CDR3 sequence: CASSLEAGDRTDTQYF. In DNA form, the CDR3 reads TGTGCCAGCAGCTTAGAAGCGGGAGATCGGACAGATACGCAGTATTTT.

The chain employs TRBV5-1 and TRBJ2-3; 8 nucleotides line up with TRBD1. After removal of 4 bases from V and 5 bases from J, the junction contained 12 bases not matched to a gene. Germline V gene data show CDR1 as SGHRS and CDR2 as YFSETQ. The CDR3 consists of 16 residues. CDR3 in amino acids: CASSRLAGGKGDTQYF. As DNA, the CDR3 is TGCGCCAGCAGCCGCCTAGCAGGGGGCAAAGGAGATACGCAGTATTTT.